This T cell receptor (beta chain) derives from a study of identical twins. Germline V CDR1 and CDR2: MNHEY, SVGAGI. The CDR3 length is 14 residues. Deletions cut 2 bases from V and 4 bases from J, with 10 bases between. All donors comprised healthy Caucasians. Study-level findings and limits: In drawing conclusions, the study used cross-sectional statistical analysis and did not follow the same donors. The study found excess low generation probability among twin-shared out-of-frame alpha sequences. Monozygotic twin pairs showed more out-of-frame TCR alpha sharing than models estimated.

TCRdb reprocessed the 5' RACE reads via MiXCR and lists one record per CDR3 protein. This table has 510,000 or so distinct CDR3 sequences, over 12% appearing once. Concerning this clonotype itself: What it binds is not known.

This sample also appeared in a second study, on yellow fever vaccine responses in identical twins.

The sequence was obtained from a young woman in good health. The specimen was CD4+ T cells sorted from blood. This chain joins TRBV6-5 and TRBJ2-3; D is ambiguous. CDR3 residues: CASSYGLEPDTQYF. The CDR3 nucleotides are TGTGCCAGCAGTTACGGTTTAGAGCCAGATACGCAGTATTTT.